This T cell receptor beta chain derives from a study of cytomegalovirus exposure and HLA in healthy donors. Sequencing was performed with immunoSEQ multiplex PCR; in TCRdb, only in-frame clones are kept and a portion is missing. Of 150,000 to 200,000 clones in the sample, around 84% were seen once. The V and J ends lost 0 bases and 3 bases, in that order; junction bases with no gene match: 5. Germline assignment: CDR1 LGHNA and CDR2 YNFKEQ. The CDR3 loop spans 18 amino acids. The TCR originated in a man aged 18 to 29 in good health and CMV-seropositive. V and J are TRBV4-2 and TRBJ2-3, with 14 bases identical to TRBD2. Input material: PBMCs. CDR3: CASSQDSTSGRGTDTQYF. The CDR3 nucleotides read TGTGCCAGCAGCCAAGATTCGACTAGCGGGAGGGGGACAGATACGCAGTATTTT.